A single sample is the source of the 27 T cell receptor beta chains below, sequenced in a study of T cell changes during pregnancy in multiple sclerosis. Using immunoSEQ multiplex PCR, the repertoire was profiled, and TCRdb retains in-frame clones only, with some absent. Of about 60,000 clones in the sample, roughly nine tenths were seen once. The sequencing here drew on CD4+ T cells from peripheral blood mononuclear cells, taken after pregnancy. Source of these receptors: a female donor in good health, enrolled as a control in a pregnancy study.

The rearrangement joins TRBV27 to TRBJ1-4; 7 bases match TRBD1. The CDR3 is 14 residues long. Germline V gene data show CDR1 as MNHEY and CDR2 as SMNVEV (reference sequence). J gave up 3 bases and V 6 bases, and 4 bases lay outside the gene matches. CDR3 sequence reads: CASSRGGSNEKLFF. The CDR3 region has the DNA TGTGCCAGCAGCCGAGGGGGCTCTAATGAAAAACTGTTTTTT. Based on the CDR3 plus reference TRBV27 and TRBJ1-4, the full variable domain is EAQVTQNPRYLITVTGKKLTVTCSQNMNHEYMSWYRQDPGLGLRQIYYSMNVEVTDKGDVPEGYKVSRKEKRNFPLILESPSPNQTSLYFCASSRGGSNEKLFFGSGTQLSVL.

The V and J genes are TRBV19 and TRBJ2-2; TRBD2 matches 7 bases. Trimming removed 5 bases from V and 4 bases from J; junction bases left unmatched: 1. Germline loops: CDR1 LNHDA, CDR2 SQIVND (reference sequence). This CDR3 is 13 amino acids long. The CDR3 DNA reads as TGTGCCAGTAGTCCGGGGGGCACCGGGGAGCTGTTTTTT. Its protein product is CASSPGGTGELFF. The entire variable domain, with the rest obtained from reference TRBV19 and TRBJ2-2, is as follows: DGGITQSPKYLFRKEGQNVTLSCEQNLNHDAMYWYRQDPGQGLRLIYYSQIVNDFQKGDIAEGYSVSREKKESFPLTVTSAQKNPTAFYLCASSPGGTGELFFGEGSRLTVL.

This chain connects TRBV18 to TRBJ1-5, with 9 nucleotides matching TRBD1. This CDR3 contains 15 residues. V was clipped by 2 bases and J by 6 bases; unmatched bases: 5. CDR1 is KGHSH, CDR2 LQKENI, per germline. The CDR3 protein is CASSPGTGITQPQHF. Written as DNA, the CDR3 is TGTGCCAGCTCACCAGGGACAGGGATAACTCAGCCCCAGCATTTT.

The rearrangement links TRBV7-2 to TRBJ2-7, with TRBD1 as a possible D gene (5 bases). Trimming left V 1 base short and J 6 bases short, with 16 bases between. This CDR3 region has 15 residues. Germline CDR1 is SGHTA and CDR2 is FQGNSA. The CDR3, as DNA: TGTGCCAGCAGCTTAGTGGCAGGGAACCGGCTCGAGCAGTACTTC. The encoded protein is CASSLVAGNRLEQYF.

This chain joins TRBV6-1 and TRBJ2-2; D may be TRBD2 (6 bases). V lost 8 bases and J lost 1, with 11 bases in between. In germline, CDR1 is MNHNS, CDR2 SASEGT. The CDR3 is 14 residues long. CDR3: CASGGLMNTGELFF. Here the CDR3 DNA reads TGTGCCAGCGGGGGACTTATGAACACCGGGGAGCTGTTTTTT.

CDR3 sequence: CAWSRGALETQYF. The CDR3 nucleotides read TGTGCCTGGAGTCGGGGGGCACTGGAGACCCAGTACTTC. The chain employs TRBV30 and TRBJ2-5; tentative D call: TRBD2 (7 bases). Per germline, CDR1 GTSNPN and CDR2 SVGIG (reference sequence). The CDR3 is made up of 13 amino acids. V was trimmed by 2 bases and J by 5 bases, leaving 12 bases between them.

The CDR3 nucleotides read TGTGCCAGCAGTGTGGGACAGCCTTTACAGTACTTC. It specifies CASSVGQPLQYF. The rearrangement joins TRBV6-1 to TRBJ2-7; 7 bases are a match to TRBD1. CDR1 MNHNS and CDR2 SASEGT come from the germline V gene. The ends lost 4 bases at V and 10 bases at J; junction bases unmatched: 7. The CDR3 is 12 amino acids.

This sequence joins TRBV10-3 and TRBJ2-1; D gene unclear. Trimming left V 0 bases short and J 0 bases short, with 6 bases between. The CDR3 is 15 residues long. Germline-derived CDR1 and CDR2 are ENHRY and SYGVKD. The CDR3 region is CAISESLSSYNEQFF. CDR3 bases: TGTGCCATCAGTGAGTCCTTGAGCTCCTACAATGAGCAGTTCTTC.

The chain combines TRBV4-3 with TRBJ2-1; 8 bases are a match to TRBD2. The germline V gene encodes CDR1 LGHNA and CDR2 YSLEER. The length of the CDR3 is 15 residues. Losses at the gene ends were 4 bases for V and 10 bases for J; bases not matched to a gene: 12. The CDR3 spells CASSPLKSAGEEQFF. In nucleotides, the CDR3 is TGCGCCAGCAGCCCCCTCAAATCAGCGGGGGAGGAGCAGTTCTTC.

V usage is TRBV2 and J usage is TRBJ2-7, with D perhaps TRBD2 (6 bases). Germline assignment: CDR1 SNHLY and CDR2 FYNNEI. The CDR3 length is 13 residues. V gave up 7 bases and J gave up 3 bases, with 13 bases separating them. In nucleotides, the CDR3 is TGTGCCAGCATTAAGGAGGGGATCTACGAGCAGTACTTC. This sequence encodes CASIKEGIYEQYF. Full variable domain (remainder filled in from reference TRBV2 and TRBJ2-7): EPEVTQTPSHQVTQMGQEVILRCVPISNHLYFYWYRQILGQKVEFLVSFYNNEISEKSEIFDDQFSVERPDGSNFTLKIRSTKLEDSAMYFCASIKEGIYEQYFGPGTRLTVT.

The V call is TRBV2, the J call TRBJ1-1, with D maybe TRBD1 (5 bases). The CDR3 spans 13 residues. The germline V gene encodes CDR1 SNHLY and CDR2 FYNNEI. The ends were cut back, 4 bases at V and 6 bases at J, with 12 bases in the middle. The CDR3 sequence: CASSGGGVAEAFF. CDR3 DNA: TGTGCCAGCAGTGGTGGGGGGGTGGCTGAAGCTTTCTTT.

The rearrangement links TRBV5-4 to TRBJ1-2; D gene ambiguous. Trimming removed 4 bases from V and 2 bases from J, with 9 bases in between. This CDR3 is built from 13 residues. Germline V lookup: CDR1 SGHNT, CDR2 YYREEE (reference sequence). The CDR3 here is CASSRDGNYGYTF. The CDR3 DNA follows: TGTGCCAGCAGCCGCGACGGGAACTATGGCTACACCTTC. Based on the CDR3 plus reference TRBV5-4 and TRBJ1-2, the full variable domain is ETGVTQSPTHLIKTRGQQVTLRCSSQSGHNTVSWYQQALGQGPQFIFQYYREEENGRGNFPPRFSGLQFPNYSSELNVNALELDDSALYLCASSRDGNYGYTFGSGTRLTVV.

The chain combines TRBV14 with TRBJ1-6; no clear D. The V gene's germline CDR1 is SGHDN and CDR2 FVKESK. The CDR3 is 15 amino acids. V lost 0 bases to trimming and J lost 4 bases, with 7 bases between them. CDR3 in amino acids: CASSQDQVYNSPLHF. The DNA for the CDR3 is TGTGCCAGCAGCCAAGATCAGGTTTATAATTCACCCCTCCACTTT.

The rearrangement links TRBV7-9 to TRBJ1-6; 10 positions agree with TRBD1. This CDR3 contains 15 residues. Trimming at V came to 4 bases and at J to 10 bases, leaving 7 bases not matched to a gene. CDR1 is SEHNR, CDR2 FQNEAQ, per germline (reference sequence). CDR3 DNA sequence: TGTGCCAGCAGCTCCCCGACAGGGGGCATGTCACCCCTCCACTTT. It translates to CASSSPTGGMSPLHF.

V gene TRBV30 combines with J gene TRBJ1-3; a possible D gene is TRBD1 (5 bases). The CDR3 spans 15 residues. Germline CDR1 and CDR2: GTSNPN and SVGIG (reference sequence). Trimming took 0 bases from V and 0 from J, leaving 9 bases between them. As DNA, the CDR3 is TGTGCCTGGAGTGTGGAGGGGAACTCTGGAAACACCATATATTTT. Protein product: CAWSVEGNSGNTIYF.

Here the CDR3 reads CASSLEGLRGAFF. CDR3 DNA sequence: TGTGCCAGCAGCTTAGAGGGGCTTCGTGGAGCTTTCTTT. The rearrangement joins TRBV7-9 to TRBJ1-1, with a weak D call TRBD1 (5 bases). Deletions cut 1 base from V and 10 bases from J, with 13 bases between. The CDR3 sequence is 13 residues long. Germline CDR1 reads SEHNR; CDR2 reads FQNEAQ (reference sequence). The variable domain in full, completed from reference TRBV7-9 and TRBJ1-1, reads DTGVSQNPRHKITKRGQNVTFRCDPISEHNRLYWYRQTLGQGPEFLTYFQNEAQLEKSRLLSDRFSAERPKGSFSTLEIQRTEQGDSAMYLCASSLEGLRGAFFGQGTRLTVV.

This chain links TRBV7-2 with TRBJ2-7; TRBD2 matches 10 bases. After removal of 0 bases from V and 9 bases from J, the junction contained 8 bases not matched to a gene. CDR3 length equals 15 residues. Germline V gene sequence: CDR1 SGHTA, CDR2 FQGNSA. Written as DNA, the CDR3 is TGTGCCAGCAGCTTAGCTCTAGCGGGGGCCAATGGGCAGTACTTC. Protein product: CASSLALAGANGQYF.

CDR3 sequence reads: CASSLAGGYTGELFF. The CDR3 DNA reads TGTGCCAGCAGCTTAGCGGGCGGGTACACCGGGGAGCTGTTTTTT. The gene calls are TRBV7-2 and TRBJ2-2, with a weak D call TRBD2 (5 bases). The ends were cut back, 0 bases at V and 3 bases at J, with 8 bases in the middle. Germline V lookup: CDR1 SGHTA, CDR2 FQGNSA. This CDR3 has 15 residues.

The genes are TRBV25-1 and TRBJ2-3; 8 bases agree with TRBD1. Germline CDR1 is MGHDK and CDR2 is SYGVNS. This CDR3 has 15 amino acids. With V trimmed by 3 bases and J by 4 bases, 6 bases remained unmatched. The CDR3 loop reads CASSDFRGRSDTQYF. The DNA for the CDR3 is TGTGCCAGCAGTGATTTCAGGGGGCGATCAGATACGCAGTATTTT.

This chain joins TRBV5-1 and TRBJ2-7; D remains unclear. The CDR3 extends over 14 amino acids. Germline CDR1 and CDR2: SGHRS and YFSETQ. Trimming left V 0 bases short and J 1 base short, with 8 bases between. The CDR3 nucleotides are TGCGCCAGCAGCTTGGGAGGTGGGTCCTACGAGCAGTACTTC. Protein: CASSLGGGSYEQYF.

The chain is built from TRBV7-2 and TRBJ2-2; 9 bases fit TRBD2. Germline-derived CDR1 and CDR2 are SGHTA and FQGNSA. Losses at the gene ends were 3 bases for V and 4 bases for J; bases not matched to a gene: 3. CDR3 length equals 15 residues. CDR3 DNA: TGTGCCAGCAGCTTGGCGGGGGGGCTCACCGGGGAGCTGTTTTTT. Protein sequence: CASSLAGGLTGELFF.

The V gene is TRBV19, the J gene TRBJ1-2, with 11 bases matching TRBD1. The CDR3 runs to 17 residues. The germline CDR1 and CDR2 sequences are LNHDA and SQIVND (reference sequence). The V segment lost 5 bases and the J segment 0 bases; nucleotides outside the gene matches: 8. This CDR3 reads CASSSHGQGAANYGYTF. CDR3 DNA sequence: TGTGCCAGTAGTTCCCATGGACAGGGGGCCGCTAACTATGGCTACACCTTC.

The chain couples TRBV29-1 to TRBJ2-7; TRBD2 matches 13 bases. The CDR3 runs 14 residues. Germline-derived CDR1 and CDR2 are SQVTM and ANQGSEA. The V gene end was trimmed by 4 bases and the J gene end by 4 bases; junction bases not matched to a gene: 4. CDR3 in DNA: TGCAGCGTTGCTAGGACTAGCGGGGGATACGAGCAGTACTTC. It encodes CSVARTSGGYEQYF.

The V and J genes are TRBV12-2 and TRBJ2-3; the table calls TRBD1, which could not be checked here. TRBV12-2 is annotated as a pseudogene. The CDR3 runs to 17 residues. The CDR3 DNA is TGTGCAAGTCGCTTAGAGTGCCCCTTGGGGCACACAGATACGCAGTATTTT. It specifies CASRLECPLGHTDTQYF.

The chain carries TRBV15 and TRBJ1-2; 8 bases fit TRBD1. The germline V gene encodes CDR1 LNHNV and CDR2 YYDKDF (reference sequence). With 9 bases clipped from V and 4 bases from J, the junction kept 7 bases outside the gene matches. The CDR3 is 13 residues long. As DNA, the CDR3 is TGTGCCACAGGGACAGGAATTGGCTATGGCTACACCTTC. It translates to CATGTGIGYGYTF.

This chain connects TRBV6-1 to TRBJ1-1; D possibly corresponds to TRBD1 (5 bases). V lost 1 base, J lost 1 base, and 13 bases lay in between. CDR1 is MNHNS, CDR2 SASEGT, per germline. The CDR3 is 16 amino acids. CDR3 loop: CASSEVIGHRNTEAFF. CDR3 sequence (DNA): TGTGCCAGCAGTGAAGTCATAGGACACAGGAACACTGAAGCTTTCTTT.

This sequence joins TRBV2 and TRBJ2-2; TRBD2 agrees at 9 bases. The CDR3 totals 15 residues. J lost 5 bases, V lost 2 bases, and 3 bases had no gene match. The germline CDR1 and CDR2 sequences are SNHLY and FYNNEI. The CDR3 sequence is CASSESTSGTGELFF. The CDR3 nucleotides read TGTGCCAGCAGTGAATCAACTAGCGGGACCGGGGAGCTGTTTTTT.